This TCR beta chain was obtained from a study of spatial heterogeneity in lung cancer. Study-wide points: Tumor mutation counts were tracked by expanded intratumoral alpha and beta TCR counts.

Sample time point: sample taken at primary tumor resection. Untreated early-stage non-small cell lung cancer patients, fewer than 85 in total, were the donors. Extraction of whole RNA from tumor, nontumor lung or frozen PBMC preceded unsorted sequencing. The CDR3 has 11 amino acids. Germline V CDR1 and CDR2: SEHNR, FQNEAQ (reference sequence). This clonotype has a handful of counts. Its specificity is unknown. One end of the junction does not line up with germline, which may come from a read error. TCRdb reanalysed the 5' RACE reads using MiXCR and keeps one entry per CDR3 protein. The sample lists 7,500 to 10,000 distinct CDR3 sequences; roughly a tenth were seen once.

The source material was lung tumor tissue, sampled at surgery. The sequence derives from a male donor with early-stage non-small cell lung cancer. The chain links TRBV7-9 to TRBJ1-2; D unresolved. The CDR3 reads CASTPGPSLSF. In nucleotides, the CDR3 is TGTGCCAGCACCCCCGGGCCGAGTCTTTCCTTC.